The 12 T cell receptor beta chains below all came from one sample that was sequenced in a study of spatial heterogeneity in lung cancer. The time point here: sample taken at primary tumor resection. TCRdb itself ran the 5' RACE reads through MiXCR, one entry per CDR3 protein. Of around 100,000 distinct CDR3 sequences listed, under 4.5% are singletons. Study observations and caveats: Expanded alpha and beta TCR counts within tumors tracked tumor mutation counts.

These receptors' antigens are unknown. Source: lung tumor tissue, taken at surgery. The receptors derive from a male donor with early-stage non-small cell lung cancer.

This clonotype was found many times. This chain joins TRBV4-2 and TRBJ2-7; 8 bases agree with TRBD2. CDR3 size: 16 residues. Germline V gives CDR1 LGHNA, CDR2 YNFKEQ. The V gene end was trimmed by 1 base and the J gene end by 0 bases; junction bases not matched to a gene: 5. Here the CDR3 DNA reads TGTGCCAGCAGCCAAGTCCTGACTAGCGCCTCCTACGAGCAGTACTTC. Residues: CASSQVLTSASYEQYF.

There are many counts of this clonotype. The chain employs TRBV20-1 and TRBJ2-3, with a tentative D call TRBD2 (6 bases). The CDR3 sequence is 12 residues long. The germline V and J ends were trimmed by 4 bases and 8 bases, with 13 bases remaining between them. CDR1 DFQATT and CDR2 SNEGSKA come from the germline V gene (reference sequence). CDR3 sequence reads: CSANGRGGTQYF. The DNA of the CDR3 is TGCAGTGCTAACGGGAGAGGAGGTACGCAGTATTTT.

CDR3 sequence reads: CASSRDSSPSTDTQYF. The CDR3 DNA follows: TGTGCCAGCAGTAGAGACTCAAGCCCGTCCACAGATACGCAGTATTTT. V and J are TRBV6-2 or TRBV6-3 and TRBJ2-3; D unclear. The length of the CDR3 is 16 residues. Germline CDR1 is MNHEY and CDR2 is SVGEGT. With 5 bases removed from V and 2 bases from J, the gap between germline ends came to 17 bases.

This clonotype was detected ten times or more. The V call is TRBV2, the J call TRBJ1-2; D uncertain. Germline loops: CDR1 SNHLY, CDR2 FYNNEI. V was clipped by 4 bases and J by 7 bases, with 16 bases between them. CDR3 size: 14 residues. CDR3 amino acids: CASSADGRSGGYTF. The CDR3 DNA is TGTGCCAGCAGTGCAGATGGCAGGAGCGGTGGCTACACCTTC. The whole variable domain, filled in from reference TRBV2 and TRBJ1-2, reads EPEVTQTPSHQVTQMGQEVILRCVPISNHLYFYWYRQILGQKVEFLVSFYNNEISEKSEIFDDQFSVERPDGSNFTLKIRSTKLEDSAMYFCASSADGRSGGYTFGSGTRLTVV.

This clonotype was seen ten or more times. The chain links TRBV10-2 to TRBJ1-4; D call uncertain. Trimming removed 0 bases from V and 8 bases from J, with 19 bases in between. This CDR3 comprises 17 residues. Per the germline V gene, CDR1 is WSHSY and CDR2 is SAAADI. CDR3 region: CASSESINRLGKEKLFF. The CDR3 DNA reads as TGCGCCAGCAGTGAGTCGATAAATCGTTTGGGAAAAGAAAAACTGTTTTTT.

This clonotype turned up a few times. The CDR3 nucleotides read TGTGCCAGTAGTTTAGCGGGGGAGAGTGTGGCTGAGCAGTTCTTC. This encodes CASSLAGESVAEQFF. The genes are TRBV19 and TRBJ2-1; 9 bases line up with TRBD2. The J segment lost 9 bases and the V segment lost 5 bases, leaving 11 bases of the junction unmatched. This CDR3 region has 15 residues. CDR1 is LNHDA and CDR2 is SQIVND in the germline V gene (reference sequence).

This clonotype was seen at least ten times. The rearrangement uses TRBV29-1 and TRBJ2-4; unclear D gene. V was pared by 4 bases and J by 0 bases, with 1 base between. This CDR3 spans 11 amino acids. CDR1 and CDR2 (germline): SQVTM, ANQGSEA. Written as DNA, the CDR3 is TGCAGCGTTGCAGCCAAAAACATTCAGTACTTC. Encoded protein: CSVAAKNIQYF.

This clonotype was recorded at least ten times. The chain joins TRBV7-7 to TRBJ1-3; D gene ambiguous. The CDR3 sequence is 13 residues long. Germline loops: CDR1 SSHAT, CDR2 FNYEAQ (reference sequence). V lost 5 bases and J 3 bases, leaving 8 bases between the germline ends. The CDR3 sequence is CASSRTLGNTIYF. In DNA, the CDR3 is TGTGCCAGCAGCAGGACTCTTGGAAACACCATATATTTT.

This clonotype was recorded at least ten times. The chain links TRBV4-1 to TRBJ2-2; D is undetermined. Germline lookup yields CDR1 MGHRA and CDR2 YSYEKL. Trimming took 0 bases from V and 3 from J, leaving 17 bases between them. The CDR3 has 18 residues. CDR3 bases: TGCGCCAGCAGCCAAGATCTACGAGCGACTCCCCACACCGGGGAGCTGTTTTTT. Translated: CASSQDLRATPHTGELFF.

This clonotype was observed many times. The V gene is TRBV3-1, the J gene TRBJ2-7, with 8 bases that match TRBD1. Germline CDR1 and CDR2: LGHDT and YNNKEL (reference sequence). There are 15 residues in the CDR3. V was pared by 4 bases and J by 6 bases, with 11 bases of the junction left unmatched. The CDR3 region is CASSRNTGGASEQYF. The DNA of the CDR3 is TGTGCCAGCAGCCGGAATACAGGGGGAGCGTCCGAGCAGTACTTC.

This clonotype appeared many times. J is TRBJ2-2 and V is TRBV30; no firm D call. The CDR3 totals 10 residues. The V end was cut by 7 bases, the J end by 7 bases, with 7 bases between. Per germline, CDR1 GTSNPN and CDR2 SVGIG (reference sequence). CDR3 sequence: CALRRGELFF. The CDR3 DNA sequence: TGTGCCTTACGACGCGGGGAGCTGTTTTTT.

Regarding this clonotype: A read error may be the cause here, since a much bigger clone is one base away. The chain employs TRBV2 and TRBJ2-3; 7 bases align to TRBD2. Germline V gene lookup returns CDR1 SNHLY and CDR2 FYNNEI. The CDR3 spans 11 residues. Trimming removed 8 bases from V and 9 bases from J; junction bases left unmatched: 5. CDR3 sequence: CASGRENTQYF. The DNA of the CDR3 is TGTGCCAGCGGGCGGGAGAACACGCAGTATTTT.